This T cell receptor beta chain stems from a study of T cell responses to AZD1222 COVID-19 vaccine. Study findings and constraints: The breadth and depth of Spike-specific TCRs increased once two AZD1222 doses had been given. A mostly white British donor set with more females was recruited, and clonal diversity was possibly underestimated. Of the AZD1222 recipients, only 5 or 6 were seropositive at baseline. Reportedly, close to half of spike-specific TCRs are directed against unmutated variant regions.

The CDR3 contains 15 residues. In germline, CDR1 is SEHNR, CDR2 FQNEAQ (reference sequence). With 0 bases removed from V and 2 bases from J, the gap between germline ends came to 5 bases. About this clone itself: What it binds is not known.

The assay was immunoSEQ multiplex PCR, and TCRdb's table has in-frame clones only and misses some. Here the sample spans 65,000 to 95,000 clones, roughly nine tenths being singletons. Sequenced material: peripheral blood, taken on day 0 of MenACWY control vaccination. The TCR comes from an adult in good health. The rearrangement links TRBV7-9 to TRBJ2-6; D unresolved. DNA of the CDR3: TGTGCCAGCAGCTTAGCGGGGACTGGGGCCAACGTCCTGACTTTC. Protein sequence: CASSLAGTGANVLTF. Full variable domain (remainder filled in from reference TRBV7-9 and TRBJ2-6): DTGVSQNPRHKITKRGQNVTFRCDPISEHNRLYWYRQTLGQGPEFLTYFQNEAQLEKSRLLSDRFSAERPKGSFSTLEIQRTEQGDSAMYLCASSLAGTGANVLTFGAGSRLTVL.